The T cell receptor beta chain under discussion was sequenced for a study of cytomegalovirus exposure and HLA in healthy donors. Study overall: Earlier results showed roughly 120 million unique TCR beta sequences derived from roughly 180 million T cells. Membership in the Caucasian-associated ancestry cluster was found for 81% of fewer than 450 genotyped donors.

At sampling all donors were nominally healthy, likely with unrecorded immune exposures. Primers for the PCR totalled 60 Vbeta and 13 Jbeta. Profiled with immunoSEQ multiplex PCR; TCRdb holds only in-frame clones, not every one. The data show tens of thousands of clones, and the top ten clones hold about 3.5%. Germline lookup yields CDR1 GTSNPN and CDR2 SVGIG (reference sequence). V shed 0 bases and J shed 1 base, with 22 bases lying between them. The CDR3 is 19 amino acids. The source is a woman aged 18-35 years in good health and CMV-seronegative. The chain links TRBV30 to TRBJ1-5; D is unresolved. Sequencing was performed on PBMCs. CDR3 nucleotides: TGTGCCTGGAGTGTATTCCAGGTTCAACCGGTCGGAAGCAATCAGCCCCAGCATTTT. This encodes CAWSVFQVQPVGSNQPQHF. The full variable domain, in which reference TRBV30 and TRBJ1-5 provide the parts outside the CDR3, is SQTIHQWPATLVQPVGSPLSLECTVEGTSNPNLYWYRQAAGRGLQLLFYSVGIGQISSEVPQNLSASRPQDRQFILSSKKLLLSDSGFYLCAWSVFQVQPVGSNQPQHFGDGTRLSIL.